One and the same sample provided the 11 T cell receptor beta chains below, sequenced in a study of T-cell memory formation after mild COVID-19. Using its own MiXCR run on the 5' RACE reads, TCRdb lists one record per CDR3 protein. Of 400,000 or so distinct CDR3 sequences in the sample, under 25% are singletons; the top ten hold approximately 12%. The sequenced sample consisted of PBMCs or a T cell subset sorted from them (not recorded which). The receptors come from an adult woman who had mild COVID-19 (a few samples of this study predate the infection). Cell type and time point are not known.

The table lists this clonotype with a few counts. The chain couples TRBV29-1 to TRBJ2-3; tentative D call: TRBD2 (5 bases). V lost 3 bases and J lost 2, with 6 bases in between. Germline V gene data show CDR1 as SQVTM and CDR2 as ANQGSEA. The CDR3 is 12 amino acids. CDR3 DNA: TGCAGCGTTGAGGACTTCACAGATACGCAGTATTTT. The encoded protein is CSVEDFTDTQYF.

The chain joins TRBV6-5 to TRBJ1-2; possible D gene TRBD1, 6 bases. The length of the CDR3 is 11 residues. CDR1 and CDR2 from the germline V gene are MNHEY and SVGAGI. V dropped 7 bases and J dropped 8 bases, with 11 bases sitting between them. CDR3 loop: CASKTRGGYTF. CDR3 nucleotide sequence: TGTGCCAGCAAAACCAGGGGAGGCTACACCTTC.

V is TRBV5-8 and J is TRBJ1-1; D unclear. Germline CDR1 and CDR2: SGHTS and YDEGEE. V dropped 1 base and J dropped 8 bases, with 12 bases sitting between them. The CDR3 runs to 13 residues. The CDR3 DNA sequence: TGTGCCAGCAGCTTGTACCGGGCCTCGGAAGCTTTCTTT. Protein product: CASSLYRASEAFF.

The CDR3 here is CASSFAGDTQYF. Here the CDR3 DNA reads TGTGCCAGCAGTTTCGCGGGTGATACGCAGTATTTT. V and J are TRBV12-3 or TRBV12-4 and TRBJ2-3; perhaps TRBD2 as D (5 bases). Trimming shortened V by 3 bases and J by 6 bases, and 7 bases separated the two germline ends. The CDR3 contains 12 residues.

This clonotype has more than one count but fewer than ten. This chain connects TRBV5-6 to TRBJ1-5; tentatively, D is TRBD1 (6 bases). Trimming stripped 4 bases from V and 3 bases from J, with 11 bases between. The length of the CDR3 is 14 residues. Germline CDR1 reads SGHDT; CDR2 reads YYEEEE. CDR3: CASSVEGVNQPQHF. The DNA of the CDR3 is TGTGCCAGCAGCGTCGAGGGGGTCAATCAGCCCCAGCATTTT.

The chain links TRBV20-1 to TRBJ2-7, with 7 bases matching TRBD1. V dropped 3 bases and J dropped 2; count of bases not matched to a gene: 7. The CDR3 length is 14 residues. The germline gives CDR1 DFQATT, CDR2 SNEGSKA (reference sequence). DNA for the CDR3: TGCAGTGCTAGGACCGACAGGGTAACCTACGAGCAGTACTTC. This encodes CSARTDRVTYEQYF.

The chain is built from TRBV6-1 and TRBJ1-4; 9 bases are a match to TRBD1. CDR1 and CDR2 from the germline V gene are MNHNS and SASEGT. Trimming removed 7 bases from V and 8 bases from J; junction bases left unmatched: 8. This CDR3 region has 14 residues. The CDR3 DNA sequence: TGTGCCAGCATCACAGGGGGCGCGGAAGAAAAACTGTTTTTT. Translation: CASITGGAEEKLFF.

This clonotype has a handful of counts. V is TRBV11-3 and J is TRBJ2-7; 12 positions agree with TRBD2. Germline loops: CDR1 SGHNT, CDR2 YENEEA. Trimming took 3 bases from V and 1 from J; bases not matched to a gene: 1. The CDR3 spans 15 residues. CDR3 DNA sequence: TGTGCCAGCAGCTTTCTAGCGGGAGGGTCCTACGAGCAGTACTTC. Translation gives CASSFLAGGSYEQYF.

Here the CDR3 reads CASSLWGSGETQYF. The DNA for the CDR3 is TGTGCCAGCAGCTTATGGGGTAGCGGCGAGACCCAGTACTTC. This rearrangement joins TRBV11-2 to TRBJ2-5, with a possible D match to TRBD2 (6 bases). Per the germline V gene, CDR1 is SGHAT and CDR2 is FQNNGV. CDR3 length: 14 residues. V lost 2 bases and J lost 5, with 12 bases in between. The variable domain in full, with the rest retrieved from reference TRBV11-2 and TRBJ2-5, is EAGVAQSPRYKIIEKRQSVAFWCNPISGHATLYWYQQILGQGPKLLIQFQNNGVVDDSQLPKDRFSAERLKGVDSTLKIQPAKLEDSAVYLCASSLWGSGETQYFGPGTRLLVL.

This clonotype was picked up a small number of times. The chain uses TRBV29-1 and TRBJ2-5, with 7 positions matching TRBD1. V dropped 7 bases and J dropped 1; count of bases not matched to a gene: 3. The CDR3 length is 12 residues. Germline CDR1 reads SQVTM; CDR2 reads ANQGSEA. The CDR3 sequence: CSAGTAQETQYF. Here the CDR3 DNA reads TGCAGCGCCGGGACAGCCCAAGAGACCCAGTACTTC.

Only a few counts were recorded for this clonotype. The chain combines TRBV5-6 with TRBJ1-1; perhaps TRBD1 as D (6 bases). V was clipped by 4 bases and J by 4 bases, with 14 bases between them. Germline values: CDR1 SGHDT, CDR2 YYEEEE. The length of the CDR3 is 14 residues. The CDR3: CASSPGHGGTEAFF. In DNA form, the CDR3 reads TGTGCCAGCAGCCCGGGACATGGAGGCACTGAAGCTTTCTTT.